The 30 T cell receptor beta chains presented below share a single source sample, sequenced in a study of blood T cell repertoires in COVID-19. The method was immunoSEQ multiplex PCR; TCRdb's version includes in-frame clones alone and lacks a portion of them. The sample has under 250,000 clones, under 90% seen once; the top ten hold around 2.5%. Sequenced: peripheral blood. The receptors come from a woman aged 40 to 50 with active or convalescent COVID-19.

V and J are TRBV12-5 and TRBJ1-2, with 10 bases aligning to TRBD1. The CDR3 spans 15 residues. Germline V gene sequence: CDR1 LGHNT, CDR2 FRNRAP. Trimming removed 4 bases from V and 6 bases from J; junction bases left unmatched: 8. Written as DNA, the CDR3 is TGTGCTAGTGGTTCCGGGACAGGGGCGAACGATGGCTACACCTTC. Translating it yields CASGSGTGANDGYTF.

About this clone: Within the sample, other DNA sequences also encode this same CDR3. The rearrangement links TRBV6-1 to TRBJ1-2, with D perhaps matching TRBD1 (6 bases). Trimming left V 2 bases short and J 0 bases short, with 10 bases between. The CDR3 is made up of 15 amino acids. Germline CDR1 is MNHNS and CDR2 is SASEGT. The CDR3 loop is CASSEQGRTNYGYTF. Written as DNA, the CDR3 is TGTGCCAGCAGTGAACAGGGGAGAACTAACTATGGCTACACCTTC.

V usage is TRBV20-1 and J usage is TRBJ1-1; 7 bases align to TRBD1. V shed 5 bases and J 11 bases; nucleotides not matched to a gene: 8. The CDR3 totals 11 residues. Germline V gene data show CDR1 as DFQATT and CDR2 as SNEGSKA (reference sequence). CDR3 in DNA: TGCAGTGCTTATAGACAGGGTCGGGCTTTCTTT. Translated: CSAYRQGRAFF.

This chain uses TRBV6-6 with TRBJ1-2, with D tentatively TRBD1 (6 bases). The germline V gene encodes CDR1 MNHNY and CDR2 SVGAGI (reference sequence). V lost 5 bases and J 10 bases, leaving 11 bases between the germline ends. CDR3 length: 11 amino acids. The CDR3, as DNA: TGTGCCAGCAGTAACCGGGACACCTACACCTTC. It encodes CASSNRDTYTF.

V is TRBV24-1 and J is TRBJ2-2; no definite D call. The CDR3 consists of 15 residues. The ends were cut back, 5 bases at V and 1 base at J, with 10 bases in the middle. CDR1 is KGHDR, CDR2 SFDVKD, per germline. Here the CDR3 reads CATSGSQRNTGELFF. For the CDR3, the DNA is TGTGCCACCAGTGGATCACAGAGGAACACCGGGGAGCTGTTTTTT.

The CDR3 loop reads CASSQDQGDFNQPQHF. The DNA of the CDR3 is TGTGCCAGCAGCCAAGATCAAGGAGACTTCAATCAGCCCCAGCATTTT. This chain joins TRBV4-2 and TRBJ1-5; D unresolved. V lost 0 bases, J lost 3 bases, and 12 bases lay in between. Germline V gives CDR1 LGHNA, CDR2 YNFKEQ. CDR3 length equals 16 residues.

This chain's CDR3 is CASSRRTGGIHEQYF. CDR3 nucleotides: TGTGCCAGTAGTCGACGGACAGGGGGTATCCACGAGCAGTACTTC. The chain has TRBV19 and TRBJ2-7; 10 nucleotides align to TRBD1. Germline V CDR1 and CDR2: LNHDA, SQIVND (reference sequence). Unmatched junction bases numbered 9, after V lost 5 bases and J lost 5 bases. This CDR3 contains 15 residues.

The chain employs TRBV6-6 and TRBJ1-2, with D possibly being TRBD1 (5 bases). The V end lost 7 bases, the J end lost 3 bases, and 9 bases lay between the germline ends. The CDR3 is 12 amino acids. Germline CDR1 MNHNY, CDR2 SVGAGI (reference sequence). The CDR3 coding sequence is TGTGCCAGCAAGGAGGGACACTATGGCTACACCTTC. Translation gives CASKEGHYGYTF.

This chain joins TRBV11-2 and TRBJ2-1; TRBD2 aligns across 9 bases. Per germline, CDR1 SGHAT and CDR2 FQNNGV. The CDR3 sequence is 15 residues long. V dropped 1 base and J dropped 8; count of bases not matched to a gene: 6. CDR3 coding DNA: TGTGCCAGCAGCTTAGTAGGCGGGGGGGCTGATGAGCAGTTCTTC. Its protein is CASSLVGGGADEQFF. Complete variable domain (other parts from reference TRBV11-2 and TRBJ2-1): EAGVAQSPRYKIIEKRQSVAFWCNPISGHATLYWYQQILGQGPKLLIQFQNNGVVDDSQLPKDRFSAERLKGVDSTLKIQPAKLEDSAVYLCASSLVGGGADEQFFGPGTRLTVL.

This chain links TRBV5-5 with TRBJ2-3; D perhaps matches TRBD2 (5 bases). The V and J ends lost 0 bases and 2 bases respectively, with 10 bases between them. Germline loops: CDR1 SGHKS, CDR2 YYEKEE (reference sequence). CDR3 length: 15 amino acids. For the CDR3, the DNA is TGTGCCAGCAGCTTGGGCGACTACCTCACAGATACGCAGTATTTT. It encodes CASSLGDYLTDTQYF.

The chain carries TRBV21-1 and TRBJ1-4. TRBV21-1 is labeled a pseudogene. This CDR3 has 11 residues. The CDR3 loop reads CASSPREELFF. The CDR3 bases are TGTGCCAGCAGCCCCCGGGAGGAACTGTTTTTT.

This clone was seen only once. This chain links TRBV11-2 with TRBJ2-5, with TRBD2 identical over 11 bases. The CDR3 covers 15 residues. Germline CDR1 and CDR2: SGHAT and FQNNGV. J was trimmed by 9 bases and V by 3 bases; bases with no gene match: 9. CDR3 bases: TGTGCCAGCAGCTTTGTTCTAGCGGGGGGCAAGGCCCAGTACTTC. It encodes CASSFVLAGGKAQYF.

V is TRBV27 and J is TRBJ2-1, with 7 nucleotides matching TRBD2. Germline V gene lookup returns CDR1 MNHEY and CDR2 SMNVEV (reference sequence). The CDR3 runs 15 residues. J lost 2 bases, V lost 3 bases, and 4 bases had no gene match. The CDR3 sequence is CASSFRGVAYNEQFF. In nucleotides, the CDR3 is TGTGCCAGCAGTTTTCGGGGGGTAGCCTACAATGAGCAGTTCTTC.

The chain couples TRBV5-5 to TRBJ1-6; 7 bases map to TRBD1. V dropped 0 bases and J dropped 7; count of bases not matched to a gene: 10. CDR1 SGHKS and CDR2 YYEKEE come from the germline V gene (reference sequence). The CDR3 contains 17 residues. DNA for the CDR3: TGTGCCAGCAGCTTGGTTGGCAGGGGGACCACGAATTCACCCCTCCACTTT. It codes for CASSLVGRGTTNSPLHF.

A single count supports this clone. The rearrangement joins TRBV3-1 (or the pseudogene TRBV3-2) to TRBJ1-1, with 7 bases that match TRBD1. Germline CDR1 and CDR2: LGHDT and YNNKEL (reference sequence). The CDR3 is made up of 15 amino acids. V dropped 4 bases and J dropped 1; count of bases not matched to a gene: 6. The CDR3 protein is CASSRDRDRNTEAFF. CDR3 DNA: TGTGCCAGCAGCCGAGACCGGGACAGGAACACTGAAGCTTTCTTT.

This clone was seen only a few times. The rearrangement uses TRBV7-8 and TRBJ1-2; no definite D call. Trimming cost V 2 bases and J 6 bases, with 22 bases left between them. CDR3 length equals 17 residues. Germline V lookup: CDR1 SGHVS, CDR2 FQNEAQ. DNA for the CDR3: TGTGCCAGCAGCTTAAGATTTCGGACGGGGTCGGGTAATGGCTACACCTTC. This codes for CASSLRFRTGSGNGYTF.

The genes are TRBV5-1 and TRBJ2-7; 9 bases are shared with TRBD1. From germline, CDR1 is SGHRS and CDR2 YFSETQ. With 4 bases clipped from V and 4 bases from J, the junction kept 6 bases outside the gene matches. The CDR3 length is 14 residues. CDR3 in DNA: TGCGCCAGCAGCCCGGGACAGGGAGGATACGAGCAGTACTTC. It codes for CASSPGQGGYEQYF.

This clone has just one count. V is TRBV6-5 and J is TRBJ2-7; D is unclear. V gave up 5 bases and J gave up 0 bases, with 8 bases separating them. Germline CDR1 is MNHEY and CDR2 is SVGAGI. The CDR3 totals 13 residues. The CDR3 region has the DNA TGTGCCAGCAGTCCTTCTATCTCCTACGAGCAGTACTTC. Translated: CASSPSISYEQYF.

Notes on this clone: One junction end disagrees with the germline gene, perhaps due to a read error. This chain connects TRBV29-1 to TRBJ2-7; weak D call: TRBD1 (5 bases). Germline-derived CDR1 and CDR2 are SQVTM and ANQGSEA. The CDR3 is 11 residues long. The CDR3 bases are TGCAGCGCCACCATCGCAGGGATTAGGAGCTTC. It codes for CSATIAGIRSF.

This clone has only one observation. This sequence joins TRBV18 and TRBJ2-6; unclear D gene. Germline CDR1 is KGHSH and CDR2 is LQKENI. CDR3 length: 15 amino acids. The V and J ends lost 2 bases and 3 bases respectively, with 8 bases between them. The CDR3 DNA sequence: TGTGCCAGCTCACCAACGAGTTTTGGGGCCAACGTCCTGACTTTC. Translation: CASSPTSFGANVLTF.

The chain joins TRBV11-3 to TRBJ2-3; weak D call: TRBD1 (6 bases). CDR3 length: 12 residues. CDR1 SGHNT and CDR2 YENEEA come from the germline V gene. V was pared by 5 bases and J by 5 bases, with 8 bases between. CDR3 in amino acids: CASSQDRDTQYF. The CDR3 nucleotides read TGTGCCAGCAGCCAGGACAGAGATACGCAGTATTTT.

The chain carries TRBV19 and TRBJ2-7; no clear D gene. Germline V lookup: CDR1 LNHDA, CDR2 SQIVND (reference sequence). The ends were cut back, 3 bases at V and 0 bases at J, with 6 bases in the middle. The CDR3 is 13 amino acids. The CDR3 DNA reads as TGTGCCAGTAGTATTCAGGCCTCCTACGAGCAGTACTTC. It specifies CASSIQASYEQYF.

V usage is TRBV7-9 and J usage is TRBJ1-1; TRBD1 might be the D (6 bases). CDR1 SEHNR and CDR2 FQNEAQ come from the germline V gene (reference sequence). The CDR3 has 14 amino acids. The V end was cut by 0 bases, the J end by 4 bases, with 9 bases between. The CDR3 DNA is TGTGCCAGCAGCTTAGCTCAGGGGTCCACTGAAGCTTTCTTT. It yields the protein CASSLAQGSTEAFF.

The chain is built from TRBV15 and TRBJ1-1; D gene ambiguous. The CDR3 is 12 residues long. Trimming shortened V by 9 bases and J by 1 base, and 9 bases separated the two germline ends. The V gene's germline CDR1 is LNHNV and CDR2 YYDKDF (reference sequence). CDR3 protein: CATSRRNTEAFF. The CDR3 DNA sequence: TGTGCCACAAGCCGTAGGAACACTGAAGCTTTCTTT.

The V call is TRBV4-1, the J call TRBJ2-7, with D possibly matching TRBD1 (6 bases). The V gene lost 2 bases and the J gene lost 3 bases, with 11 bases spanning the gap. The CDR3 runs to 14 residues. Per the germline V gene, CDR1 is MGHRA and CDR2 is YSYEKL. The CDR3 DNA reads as TGCGCCAGCAGCCAACCAACCAGGGGCTACGAGCAGTACTTC. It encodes CASSQPTRGYEQYF.

CDR3 in amino acids: CASSLAGTDQETQYF. The CDR3 coding sequence is TGTGCCAGCAGCTTAGCTGGGACAGACCAAGAGACCCAGTACTTC. V and J are TRBV7-2 and TRBJ2-5; 7 bases agree with TRBD1. Germline trimming cut 0 bases from V and 0 bases from J; bases unmatched to any gene: 1. Germline CDR1 and CDR2: SGHTA and FQGNSA. The CDR3 has 15 amino acids.

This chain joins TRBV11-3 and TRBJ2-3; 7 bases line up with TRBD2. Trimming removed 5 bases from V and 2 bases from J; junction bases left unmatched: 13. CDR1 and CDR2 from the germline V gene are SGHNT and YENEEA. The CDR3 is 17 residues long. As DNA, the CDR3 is TGTGCCAGCAGCGTTAATGGGGGGGAAACTAACACAGATACGCAGTATTTT. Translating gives CASSVNGGETNTDTQYF. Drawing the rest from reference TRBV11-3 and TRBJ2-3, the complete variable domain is EAGVVQSPRYKIIEKKQPVAFWCNPISGHNTLYWYLQNLGQGPELLIRYENEEAVDDSQLPKDRFSAERLKGVDSTLKIQPAELGDSAVYLCASSVNGGETNTDTQYFGPGTRLTVL.

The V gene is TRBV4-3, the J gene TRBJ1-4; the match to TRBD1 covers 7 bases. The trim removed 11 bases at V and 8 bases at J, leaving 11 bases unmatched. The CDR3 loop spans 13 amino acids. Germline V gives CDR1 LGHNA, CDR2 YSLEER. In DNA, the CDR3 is TGCGCCCTCCGAGACAGGGAAAGAGAAAAACTGTTTTTT. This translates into CALRDREREKLFF.

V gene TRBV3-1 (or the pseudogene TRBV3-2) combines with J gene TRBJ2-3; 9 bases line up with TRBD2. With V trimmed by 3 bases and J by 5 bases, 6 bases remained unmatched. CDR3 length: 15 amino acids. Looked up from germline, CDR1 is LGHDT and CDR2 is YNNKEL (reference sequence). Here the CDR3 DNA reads TGTGCCAGCAGCCATGGCGGGGGGGCAGGAGATACGCAGTATTTT. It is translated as CASSHGGGAGDTQYF.

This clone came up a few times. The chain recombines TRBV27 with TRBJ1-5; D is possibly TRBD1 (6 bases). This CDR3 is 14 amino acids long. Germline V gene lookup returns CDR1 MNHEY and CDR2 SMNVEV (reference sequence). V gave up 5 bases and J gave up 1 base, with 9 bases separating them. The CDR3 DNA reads TGTGCCAGCAGTGCAGGGGTGAGCAATCAGCCCCAGCATTTT. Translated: CASSAGVSNQPQHF.